This T cell receptor beta chain was retrieved from a study of Ad26.COV2.S vaccination and SARS-CoV-2 variants. Study details: Once, or twice with 56 days between doses, Ad26.COV2.S was given intramuscularly.

Specified treatment: around 19 received Ad26.COV2.S at low or high dose, single or two shots; five or six received placebo; per-sample allocation not given. Sample collection was performed on day 63 after the first vaccine or placebo injection. An Ad26 vector was used to express Wuhan-strain SARS-CoV-2 spike as the vaccine. This clone was counted between two and nine times. The antigen is not known. Study results and limitations: Recipients given vaccine exceeded placebo recipients in spike-specific TCR breadth.

V shed 3 bases and J shed 2 bases, with 15 bases lying between them. The CDR3 has 16 amino acids. CDR1 is SGHRS, CDR2 YFSETQ, per germline. Only in-frame clones appear in the TCRdb table, and some are missing; sequencing was by immunoSEQ multiplex PCR. Found here are about 440,000 clones, roughly 88% of them singletons; the top ten hold roughly 4%. The V and J genes are TRBV5-1 and TRBJ1-3, with D possibly being TRBD1 (5 bases). The clonotype comes from a person aged 18-60 years who received the Ad26.COV2.S COVID-19 vaccine or a placebo. The material was peripheral blood, obtained in a trial of Ad26.COV2.S vaccine versus placebo. In DNA form, the CDR3 reads TGCGCCAGCAGCTCCACAGGAGTTGAGACTGGAAACACCATATATTTT. Translation: CASSSTGVETGNTIYF.